This TCR beta chain was observed in a study of blood T cell repertoires in COVID-19. Study context: Two negative PCRs, clearance, or symptom resolution were required of recovered Cohort 3 donors.

This study enrolled people aged roughly 18 to 89 from about two dozen US geographic areas. Sequencing was performed with immunoSEQ multiplex PCR; in TCRdb, only in-frame clones are kept and a portion is missing. The sample lists around 190,000 clones, around 86% occurring once. Per the germline V gene, CDR1 is MDHEN and CDR2 is SYDVKM. The V end was cut by 2 bases, the J end by 8 bases, with 9 bases between. This CDR3 has 13 residues. V is TRBV28 and J is TRBJ2-2, with D possibly being TRBD2 (6 bases). This receptor was obtained from a woman in her thirties or forties in a cohort exposed to, infected with or recovered from COVID-19 (not recorded which). Sequencing was done on a sample of PBMCs or T cells enriched from blood (not recorded which). The chain's CDR3 is CASSLPGRGELFF. The CDR3 region has the DNA TGTGCCAGCAGTTTACCAGGGAGGGGGGAGCTGTTTTTT.